Below are 26 T cell receptor beta chains sequenced from a single sample in a study of T cell responses to AZD1222 COVID-19 vaccine. Sequencing was performed with immunoSEQ multiplex PCR; in TCRdb, only in-frame clones are kept and a portion is missing. The profile shows about 150,000 clones, 90% to 95% of them singletons. This specimen was peripheral blood, taken on day 0 of AZD1222 vaccination. All receptors derive from an adult in good health.

The V and J genes are TRBV21-1 and TRBJ1-1; TRBD1 was called by the table and not checked on the DNA. TRBV21-1 has pseudogene status. The CDR3 runs to 15 residues. Written as DNA, the CDR3 is TGTGCCAGCAGCGTACAGGGATCGGGATCCACTGAAGCTTTCTTT. Translation: CASSVQGSGSTEAFF.

The J gene is TRBJ2-1, the V gene TRBV4-2, with 14 positions matching TRBD2. CDR3 length: 19 amino acids. The V gene's germline CDR1 is LGHNA and CDR2 YNFKEQ. V shed 6 bases and J 6 bases; nucleotides not matched to a gene: 16. CDR3 in DNA: TGTGCCAGCAGTCGCAGACCGACTGGGACTAGCGGGGGAACCAATGAGCAGTTCTTC. This translates into CASSRRPTGTSGGTNEQFF.

The chain carries TRBV12-3 or TRBV12-4 and TRBJ2-2, with D unresolved. The V end lost 5 bases, the J end lost 4 bases, and 5 bases lay between the germline ends. The CDR3 length is 12 residues. CDR3: CASSQVTGELFF. The CDR3 DNA follows: TGTGCCAGCAGTCAGGTCACCGGGGAGCTGTTTTTT.

The CDR3 bases are TGTGCCAGCAGTGCACCCCCGGGACTAGCGGGGGGCCATACGCAGTATTTT. Amino acid sequence: CASSAPPGLAGGHTQYF. This rearrangement joins TRBV27 to TRBJ2-3; 15 bases align to TRBD2. The CDR3 is 17 residues long. Germline V gives CDR1 MNHEY, CDR2 SMNVEV (reference sequence). Unmatched junction bases numbered 10, after V lost 5 bases and J lost 7 bases.

The chain carries TRBV30 and TRBJ1-4; 8 positions agree with TRBD1. CDR1 is GTSNPN, CDR2 SVGIG, per germline (reference sequence). CDR3 length: 15 residues. V lost 1 base, J lost 4 bases, and 5 bases stayed unmatched. CDR3 sequence (DNA): TGTGCCTGGAGTGCTCGACAGGGGATTAATGAAAAACTGTTTTTT. Its protein product is CAWSARQGINEKLFF.

The rearrangement joins TRBV5-4 to TRBJ2-4, with TRBD1 identical over 7 bases. With V trimmed by 4 bases and J by 1 base, 11 bases remained unmatched. The CDR3 has 17 residues. Germline assignment: CDR1 SGHNT and CDR2 YYREEE (reference sequence). As DNA, the CDR3 is TGTGCCAGCAGCCCTAGACAGGGTCTTGGGGCCAAAAACATTCAGTACTTC. It specifies CASSPRQGLGAKNIQYF.

The CDR3 nucleotides are TGTGCCAGCAGCCCCACTTCGGCAGGGGGCTCTCAGTTCTTC. Translated, it gives CASSPTSAGGSQFF. This chain links TRBV11-3 with TRBJ2-1, with TRBD1 identical over 8 bases. Germline CDR1 and CDR2: SGHNT and YENEEA. The CDR3 is made up of 14 amino acids. V lost 5 bases, J lost 13 bases, and 13 bases stayed unmatched.

This clone was seen more than once but under ten times. This chain connects TRBV5-1 to TRBJ1-5, with 10 bases aligning to TRBD1. The length of the CDR3 is 16 residues. The trim removed 0 bases at V and 2 bases at J, leaving 2 bases unmatched. Germline CDR1 is SGHRS and CDR2 is YFSETQ. CDR3 amino acids: CASSLGGQGGNQPQHF. The CDR3 DNA reads TGCGCCAGCAGCTTGGGTGGACAGGGGGGCAATCAGCCCCAGCATTTT.

This clone was seen a handful of times. The CDR3 DNA reads TGTGCCAGTGTCGACGGGGCCGGAGGGAACACTGAAGCTTTCTTT. This sequence encodes CASVDGAGGNTEAFF. The chain employs TRBV5-4 and TRBJ1-1, with D perhaps TRBD1 (5 bases). Germline values: CDR1 SGHNT, CDR2 YYREEE (reference sequence). Trimming took off 8 bases at V and 1 base at J, with 18 bases between the two ends. The CDR3 is 15 amino acids.

This clone was seen just once. The chain joins TRBV7-2 to TRBJ2-3; 7 bases are shared with TRBD2. The V and J ends lost 9 bases and 0 bases, in that order; junction bases with no gene match: 6. CDR1 SGHTA and CDR2 FQGNSA come from the germline V gene. The length of the CDR3 is 14 residues. CDR3 residues: CASKIGGSTDTQYF. The CDR3, as DNA: TGTGCCAGTAAGATCGGGGGGAGCACAGATACGCAGTATTTT.

The chain combines TRBV19 with TRBJ2-7, with TRBD1 identical over 7 bases. The V segment lost 4 bases and the J segment 4 bases; nucleotides outside the gene matches: 7. CDR3 size: 14 residues. Per the germline V gene, CDR1 is LNHDA and CDR2 is SQIVND (reference sequence). The CDR3 DNA reads as TGTGCCAGTAGTAGGGCCAGGGGGTTGTACGAGCAGTACTTC. This codes for CASSRARGLYEQYF.

This chain links TRBV10-2 with TRBJ1-6, with D hard to call. CDR1 and CDR2 from the germline V gene are WSHSY and SAAADI. The CDR3 loop spans 15 amino acids. Trimming stripped 2 bases from V and 6 bases from J, with 11 bases between. CDR3 in DNA: TGCGCCAGCAGTGAGGGTGTGTTGGGTAATTCACCCCTCCACTTT. Amino acids: CASSEGVLGNSPLHF.

The rearrangement uses TRBV24-1 and TRBJ1-5; no clear D. Germline loops: CDR1 KGHDR, CDR2 SFDVKD. This CDR3 comprises 13 residues. Between the trimmed V and J ends, which lost 4 bases and 0 bases, there was a span of 3 bases. CDR3 loop: CATSERSNQPQHF. The CDR3 DNA reads TGTGCCACCAGTGAGCGTAGCAATCAGCCCCAGCATTTT.

This rearrangement joins TRBV7-9 to TRBJ2-7, with D unclear. The V end lost 5 bases, the J end lost 0 bases, and 8 bases lay between the germline ends. CDR3 length equals 13 residues. Germline CDR1 and CDR2: SEHNR and FQNEAQ (reference sequence). CDR3: CASSRFGSYEQYF. The CDR3 DNA reads as TGTGCCAGCAGCCGATTCGGCTCCTACGAGCAGTACTTC.

V is TRBV7-9 and J is TRBJ2-5; D is unresolved. CDR1 is SEHNR and CDR2 is FQNEAQ in the germline V gene (reference sequence). The germline V and J ends were trimmed by 5 bases and 3 bases, with 16 bases remaining between them. The CDR3 is 15 residues long. The CDR3 DNA reads TGTGCCAGCAGCCCCCGGGCCTCCAGAGAAGAGACCCAGTACTTC. Protein: CASSPRASREETQYF.

The gene calls are TRBV6-1 and TRBJ1-1; TRBD1 matches 8 bases. This CDR3 has 15 residues. CDR1 MNHNS and CDR2 SASEGT come from the germline V gene. With 1 base clipped from V and 4 bases from J, the junction kept 5 bases outside the gene matches. The CDR3 region is CASSEGTGFGTEAFF. As DNA, the CDR3 is TGTGCCAGCAGTGAAGGGACAGGGTTTGGCACTGAAGCTTTCTTT.

The V call is TRBV7-2, the J call TRBJ2-5; D uncertain. Germline loops: CDR1 SGHTA, CDR2 FQGNSA. Between the trimmed V and J ends, which lost 2 bases and 0 bases, there was a span of 4 bases. The CDR3 covers 13 residues. In DNA, the CDR3 is TGTGCCAGCAGCTTAACCTACCAAGAGACCCAGTACTTC. Residues: CASSLTYQETQYF.

This clone was detected only once. This sequence joins TRBV6-6 and TRBJ1-5; TRBD1 matches at 9 bases. Germline CDR1 and CDR2: MNHNY and SVGAGI (reference sequence). The CDR3 sequence is 16 residues long. V lost 6 bases and J lost 0; bases outside the gene matches: 6. For the CDR3, the DNA is TGTGCCAGCAGGCCCGGGACAGGGTATAGCAATCAGCCCCAGCATTTT. Translated, it gives CASRPGTGYSNQPQHF.

V and J are TRBV5-1 and TRBJ1-4; D uncertain. Germline assignment: CDR1 SGHRS and CDR2 YFSETQ. The CDR3 sequence is 12 residues long. The V gene lost 6 bases and the J gene lost 8 bases, with 11 bases spanning the gap. This CDR3 is CASTPMGEKLFF. CDR3 coding DNA: TGCGCCAGCACCCCGATGGGGGAAAAACTGTTTTTT.

The chain couples TRBV16 to TRBJ2-7, with 9 positions matching TRBD2. V shed 4 bases, J shed 1 base, and the junction held 8 bases outside the gene matches. Germline assignment: CDR1 KGHSY and CDR2 FQNENV. This CDR3 contains 16 residues. DNA for the CDR3: TGTGCCAGCAGCCCAGGTAGCGGGGGTATTTCCTACGAGCAGTACTTC. Encoded protein: CASSPGSGGISYEQYF.

The genes are TRBV7-2 and TRBJ1-4; no definite D call. V was shortened by 5 bases and J by 6 bases, with 16 bases between the two germline ends. The CDR3 totals 15 residues. CDR1 and CDR2 from the germline V gene are SGHTA and FQGNSA. CDR3 sequence (DNA): TGTGCCAGCAGCGAACAGAAGACAAGGGATGAAAAACTGTTTTTT. Protein: CASSEQKTRDEKLFF.

In the case of this clone: At one boundary the junction diverges from the germline segment, which might be a read error. The chain uses TRBV7-7 and TRBJ2-5, with TRBD1 matching over 7 bases. This CDR3 is 15 amino acids long. Germline V CDR1 and CDR2: SSHAT, FNYEAQ (reference sequence). As DNA, the CDR3 is TGTGCTAGCAGCTTAGGAGTCAGGGGGTCTGAGACCCAGTACTTC. As protein: CASSLGVRGSETQYF.

J is TRBJ2-1 and V is TRBV4-2; tentative D call: TRBD1 (6 bases). The ends were cut back, 0 bases at V and 2 bases at J, with 20 bases in the middle. There are 19 residues in the CDR3. Germline lookup yields CDR1 LGHNA and CDR2 YNFKEQ. This chain's CDR3 is CASSQDQKGDIWTYNEQFF. The CDR3 region has the DNA TGTGCCAGCAGCCAAGATCAGAAGGGGGACATTTGGACCTACAATGAGCAGTTCTTC.

The chain uses TRBV3-1 (or the pseudogene TRBV3-2) and TRBJ2-5; 11 bases align to TRBD2. The CDR3 runs 16 residues. Germline loops: CDR1 LGHDT, CDR2 YNNKEL (reference sequence). V gave up 4 bases and J gave up 2 bases; unmatched junction bases: 6. The CDR3 sequence: CASSRGTSGLQETQYF. DNA for the CDR3: TGTGCCAGCAGCCGAGGGACTAGCGGTCTTCAAGAGACCCAGTACTTC.

This rearrangement joins TRBV7-8 to TRBJ1-5, with a weak D call TRBD1 (6 bases). The CDR3 spans 17 residues. Germline CDR1 and CDR2: SGHVS and FQNEAQ. Trimming shortened V by 3 bases and J by 8 bases, and 23 bases separated the two germline ends. As DNA, the CDR3 is TGTGCCAGCAGCTTGGTGTTAGGGGGACGGATACCCAAGCCCCAGCATTTT. Encoded protein: CASSLVLGGRIPKPQHF.

V usage is TRBV5-1 and J usage is TRBJ1-4; D is uncertain. V dropped 0 bases and J dropped 7 bases, with 19 bases sitting between them. Per the germline V gene, CDR1 is SGHRS and CDR2 is YFSETQ. The CDR3 has 17 residues. The CDR3 nucleotides are TGCGCCAGCAGCTTGGTGGGAGACATCAAAAGGGCTGAAAAACTGTTTTTT. Protein product: CASSLVGDIKRAEKLFF.